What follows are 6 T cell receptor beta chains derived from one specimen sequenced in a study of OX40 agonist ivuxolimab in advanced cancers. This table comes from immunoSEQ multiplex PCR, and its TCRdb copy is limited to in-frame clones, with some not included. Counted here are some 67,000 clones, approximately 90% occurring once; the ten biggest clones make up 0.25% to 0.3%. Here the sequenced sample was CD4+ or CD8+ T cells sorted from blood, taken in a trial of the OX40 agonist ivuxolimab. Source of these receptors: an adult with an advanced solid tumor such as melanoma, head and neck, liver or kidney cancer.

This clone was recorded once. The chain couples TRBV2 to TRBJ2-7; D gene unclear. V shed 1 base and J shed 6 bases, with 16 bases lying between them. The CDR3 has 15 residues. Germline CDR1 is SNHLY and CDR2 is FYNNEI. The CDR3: CASSEGRPTVSEQYF. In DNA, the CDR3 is TGTGCCAGCAGTGAAGGACGGCCGACGGTATCCGAGCAGTACTTC.

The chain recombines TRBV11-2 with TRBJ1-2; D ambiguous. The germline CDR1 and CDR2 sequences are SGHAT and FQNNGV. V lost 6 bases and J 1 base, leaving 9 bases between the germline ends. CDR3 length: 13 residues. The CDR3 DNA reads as TGTGCCAGCAGTCCGGGATTTAACTATGGCTACACCTTC. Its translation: CASSPGFNYGYTF.

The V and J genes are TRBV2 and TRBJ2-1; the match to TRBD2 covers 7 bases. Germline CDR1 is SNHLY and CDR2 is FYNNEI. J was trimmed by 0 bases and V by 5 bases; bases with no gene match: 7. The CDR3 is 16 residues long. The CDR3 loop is CASSTMGGSSYNEQFF. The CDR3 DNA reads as TGTGCCAGCAGTACTATGGGGGGGAGCTCCTACAATGAGCAGTTCTTC.

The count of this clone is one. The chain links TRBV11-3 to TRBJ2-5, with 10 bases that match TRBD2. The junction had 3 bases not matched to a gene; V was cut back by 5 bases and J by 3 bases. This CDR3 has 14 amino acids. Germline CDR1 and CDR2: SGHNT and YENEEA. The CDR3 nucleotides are TGTGCCAGCAGCGGTCTAGCGGGAGAAGAGACCCAGTACTTC. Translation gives CASSGLAGEETQYF.

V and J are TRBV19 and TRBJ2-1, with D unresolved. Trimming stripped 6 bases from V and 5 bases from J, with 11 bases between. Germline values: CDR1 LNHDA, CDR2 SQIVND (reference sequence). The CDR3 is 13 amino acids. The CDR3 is CASSSIGDNEQFF. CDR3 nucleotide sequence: TGTGCCAGTAGCTCGATTGGGGACAATGAGCAGTTCTTC.

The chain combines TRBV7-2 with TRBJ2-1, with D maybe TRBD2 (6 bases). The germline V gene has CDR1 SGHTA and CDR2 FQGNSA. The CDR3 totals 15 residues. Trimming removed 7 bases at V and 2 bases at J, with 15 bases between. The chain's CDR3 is CASTPSGLTYNEQFF. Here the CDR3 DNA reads TGTGCCAGCACCCCGAGCGGGCTTACCTACAATGAGCAGTTCTTC.